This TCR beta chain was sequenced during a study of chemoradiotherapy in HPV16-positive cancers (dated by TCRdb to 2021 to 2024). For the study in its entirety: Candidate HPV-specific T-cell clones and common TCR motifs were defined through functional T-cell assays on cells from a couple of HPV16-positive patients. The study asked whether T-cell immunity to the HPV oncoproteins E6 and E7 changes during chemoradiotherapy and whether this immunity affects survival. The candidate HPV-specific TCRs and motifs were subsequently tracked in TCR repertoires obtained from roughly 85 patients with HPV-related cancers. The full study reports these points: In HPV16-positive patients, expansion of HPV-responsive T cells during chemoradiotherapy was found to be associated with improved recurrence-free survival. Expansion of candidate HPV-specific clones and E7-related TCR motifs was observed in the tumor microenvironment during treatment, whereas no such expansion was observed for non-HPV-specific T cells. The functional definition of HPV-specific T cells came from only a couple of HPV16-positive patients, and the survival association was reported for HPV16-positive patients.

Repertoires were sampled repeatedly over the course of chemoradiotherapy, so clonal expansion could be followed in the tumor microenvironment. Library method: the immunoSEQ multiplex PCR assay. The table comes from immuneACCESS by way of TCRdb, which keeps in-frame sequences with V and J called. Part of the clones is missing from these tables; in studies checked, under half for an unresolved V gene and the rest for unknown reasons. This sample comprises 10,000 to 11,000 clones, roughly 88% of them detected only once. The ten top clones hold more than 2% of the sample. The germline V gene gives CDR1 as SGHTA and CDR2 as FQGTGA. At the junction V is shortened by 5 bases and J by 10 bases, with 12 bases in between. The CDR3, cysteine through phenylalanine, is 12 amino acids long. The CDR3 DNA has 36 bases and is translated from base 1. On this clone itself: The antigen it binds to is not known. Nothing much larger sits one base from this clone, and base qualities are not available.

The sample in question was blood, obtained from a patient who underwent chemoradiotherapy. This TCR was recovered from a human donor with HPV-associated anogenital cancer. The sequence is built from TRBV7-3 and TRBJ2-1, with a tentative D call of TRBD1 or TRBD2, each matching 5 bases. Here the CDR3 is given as CASSLPGTEQFF. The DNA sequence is TGTGCCAGCAGCCTCCCGGGGACCGAGCAGTTCTTC.